A selection of T cell receptor beta chains follows, all from one sample in a study of cytomegalovirus exposure and HLA in healthy donors. Libraries were prepared by immunoSEQ multiplex PCR; TCRdb keeps only in-frame clonotypes and omits some of them. Of about 82,000 clones listed, roughly 80% were seen once; the top ten hold roughly 12%. The sample taken for sequencing was PBMCs. All receptors come from a human donor in good health. Both conserved end residues are part of each CDR3. The D gene is left open where the match is weak. Clone size is stated in some rows and not others, as once, few, many or a class when expanded.

clone_size: .; j_call: TRBJ2-3; d_call: .; v_call: TRBV4-2; cdr3_aa: CASTGSTDTQYF; cdr3_nt: TGTGCCAGCACAGGGAGCACAGATACGCAGTATTTT
clone_size: few; j_call: TRBJ2-7; d_call: .; v_call: TRBV11-2; cdr3_aa: CASSLALDNSYEQYF; cdr3_nt: TGTGCCAGCAGCTTAGCTTTGGACAACTCCTACGAGCAGTACTTC
clone_size: few; j_call: TRBJ2-6; d_call: .; v_call: TRBV5-6; cdr3_aa: CASSLEMTALSGANVLTF; cdr3_nt: TGTGCCAGCAGCTTGGAAATGACAGCCCTCTCTGGGGCCAACGTCCTGACTTTC
clone_size: .; j_call: TRBJ1-5; d_call: .; v_call: TRBV6-6; cdr3_aa: CASTEGDRRNQPQHF; cdr3_nt: TGTGCCAGCACCGAAGGAGACAGGAGAAATCAGCCCCAGCATTTT
clone_size: few; j_call: TRBJ1-3; d_call: .; v_call: TRBV6-6; cdr3_aa: CASRPHDRDNGNTIYF; cdr3_nt: TGTGCCAGCAGACCACATGACCGGGACAACGGAAACACCATATATTTT
clone_size: .; j_call: TRBJ2-7; d_call: .; v_call: TRBV27; cdr3_aa: CASSLVQGRYEQYF; cdr3_nt: TGTGCCAGCAGTTTAGTGCAGGGGCGCTACGAGCAGTACTTC
clone_size: .; j_call: TRBJ2-7; d_call: .; v_call: TRBV10-3; cdr3_aa: CATTSTGLREQYF; cdr3_nt: TGTGCCACTACTTCTACAGGATTGAGGGAGCAGTACTTC
clone_size: .; j_call: TRBJ2-5; d_call: .; v_call: TRBV11-2; cdr3_aa: CASSLALTGTGQETQYF; cdr3_nt: TGTGCCAGCAGCTTAGCCCTCACAGGGACCGGCCAAGAGACCCAGTACTTC
clone_size: few; j_call: TRBJ1-1; d_call: .; v_call: TRBV2; cdr3_aa: CASSRERIPLSTEAFF; cdr3_nt: TGTGCCAGCAGTCGGGAGCGAATTCCCCTTAGCACTGAAGCTTTCTTT
clone_size: .; j_call: TRBJ2-3; d_call: TRBD2; v_call: TRBV9; cdr3_aa: CASSRLAGGPTTDTQYF; cdr3_nt: TGTGCCAGCAGCCGGCTAGCGGGGGGGCCTACCACAGATACGCAGTATTTT
clone_size: .; j_call: TRBJ1-1; d_call: TRBD1; v_call: TRBV5-6; cdr3_aa: CASSFGDRAPTEAFF; cdr3_nt: TGTGCCAGCAGCTTCGGGGACAGGGCCCCCACTGAAGCTTTCTTT
clone_size: .; j_call: TRBJ1-1; d_call: TRBD1; v_call: TRBV5-6; cdr3_aa: CASRANRGNLNTEAFF; cdr3_nt: TGTGCCAGCAGGGCCAACAGGGGTAATTTGAACACTGAAGCTTTCTTT
clone_size: .; j_call: TRBJ2-5; d_call: .; v_call: TRBV5-4; cdr3_aa: CASSFTNDQETQYF; cdr3_nt: TGTGCCAGCAGCTTTACTAACGACCAAGAGACCCAGTACTTC
clone_size: .; j_call: TRBJ2-7; d_call: .; v_call: TRBV7-9; cdr3_aa: CASSPSQGRGTYEQYF; cdr3_nt: TGTGCCAGCAGCCCTTCACAGGGACGCGGAACCTACGAGCAGTACTTC
clone_size: .; j_call: TRBJ2-1; d_call: .; v_call: TRBV2; cdr3_aa: CASSPTTTGSEQFF; cdr3_nt: TGTGCCAGCAGTCCCACTACTACCGGGAGTGAGCAGTTCTTC
clone_size: once; j_call: TRBJ2-3; d_call: .; v_call: TRBV2; cdr3_aa: CAIVGLDTQYF; cdr3_nt: TGTGCCATCGTGGGGCTAGATACGCAGTATTTT
clone_size: .; j_call: TRBJ1-6; d_call: .; v_call: TRBV6-5; cdr3_aa: CASRYNRESPLHF; cdr3_nt: TGTGCCAGCAGGTACAACAGGGAGTCACCCCTCCACTTT
clone_size: .; j_call: TRBJ1-2; d_call: TRBD1; v_call: TRBV4-1; cdr3_aa: CASSQVTGTGHGYPF; cdr3_nt: TGCGCCAGCAGCCAGGTTACCGGGACAGGGCATGGCTACCCCTTC
clone_size: .; j_call: TRBJ2-5; d_call: .; v_call: TRBV29-1; cdr3_aa: CSVVPPEETQYF; cdr3_nt: TGCAGCGTTGTTCCCCCCGAAGAGACCCAGTACTTC
clone_size: .; j_call: TRBJ1-5; d_call: TRBD1; v_call: TRBV27; cdr3_aa: CASSLQGDREPHF; cdr3_nt: TGTGCCAGCAGTCTCCAGGGGGACAGGGAGCCGCATTTT
clone_size: .; j_call: TRBJ2-6; d_call: .; v_call: TRBV10-2; cdr3_aa: CASSEDNSGANVLTF; cdr3_nt: TGCGCCAGCAGTGAAGACAACTCTGGGGCCAACGTCCTGACTTTC
clone_size: .; j_call: TRBJ1-5; d_call: .; v_call: TRBV5-5; cdr3_aa: CASSLSFRFSGDQPQHF; cdr3_nt: TGTGCCAGCAGCTTGTCATTCCGATTTTCAGGGGATCAGCCCCAGCATTTT
clone_size: .; j_call: TRBJ2-6; d_call: TRBD2; v_call: TRBV2; cdr3_aa: CASSSGDTGANVLTF; cdr3_nt: TGTGCCAGCAGCAGCGGGGATACTGGGGCCAACGTCCTGACTTTC
clone_size: .; j_call: TRBJ2-5; d_call: .; v_call: TRBV7-9; cdr3_aa: CASSLGWGGETQYF; cdr3_nt: TGTGCCAGCAGCTTAGGATGGGGCGGAGAGACCCAGTACTTC
clone_size: .; j_call: TRBJ2-7; d_call: .; v_call: TRBV4-3; cdr3_aa: CASSQELDSYEQYF; cdr3_nt: TGCGCCAGCAGCCAAGAATTAGACAGCTACGAGCAGTACTTC
clone_size: .; j_call: TRBJ2-7; d_call: TRBD2; v_call: TRBV10-3; cdr3_aa: CAIRNGGAGYEQYF; cdr3_nt: TGTGCCATCAGGAACGGGGGGGCGGGCTACGAGCAGTACTTC
clone_size: .; j_call: TRBJ1-3; d_call: .; v_call: TRBV6-1; cdr3_aa: CASSELDSLISGNTIYF; cdr3_nt: TGTGCCAGCAGTGAACTTGACTCCCTAATCTCTGGAAACACCATATATTTT
clone_size: .; j_call: TRBJ2-5; d_call: .; v_call: TRBV6-5; cdr3_aa: CASSHRDQETQYF; cdr3_nt: TGTGCCAGCAGTCACCGGGATCAAGAGACCCAGTACTTC
clone_size: .; j_call: TRBJ2-4; d_call: .; v_call: TRBV19; cdr3_aa: CASSAQGRGIQYF; cdr3_nt: TGTGCCAGTAGTGCACAGGGCCGAGGCATTCAGTACTTC
clone_size: .; j_call: TRBJ1-3; d_call: .; v_call: TRBV13; cdr3_aa: CASSLGDTLANTIYF; cdr3_nt: TGTGCCAGCAGCTTAGGGGACACCCTGGCAAACACCATATATTTT
clone_size: .; j_call: TRBJ2-2; d_call: .; v_call: TRBV7-9; cdr3_aa: CSSSHLLQGSTGELFF; cdr3_nt: TGTTCCAGCAGCCACCTATTACAGGGAAGCACCGGGGAGCTGTTTTTT
clone_size: .; j_call: TRBJ2-3; d_call: TRBD2; v_call: TRBV7-9; cdr3_aa: CASSLIPSGGAGTDTQYF; cdr3_nt: TGTGCCAGCAGCTTAATTCCTAGCGGGGGGGCCGGCACAGATACGCAGTATTTT
clone_size: .; j_call: TRBJ2-7; d_call: .; v_call: TRBV6-1; cdr3_aa: CASVPWGGYYEQYF; cdr3_nt: TGTGCCAGCGTCCCGTGGGGGGGCTACTACGAGCAGTACTTC
clone_size: .; j_call: TRBJ2-7; d_call: TRBD2; v_call: TRBV5-4; cdr3_aa: CASSSPGGAHEQYF; cdr3_nt: TGTGCCAGCAGCTCCCCGGGAGGGGCCCACGAGCAGTACTTC
clone_size: .; j_call: TRBJ2-7; d_call: TRBD2; v_call: TRBV6-1; cdr3_aa: CASSAQTSGAYEQYF; cdr3_nt: TGTGCCAGCAGTGCCCAGACTAGCGGGGCCTACGAGCAGTACTTC
clone_size: .; j_call: TRBJ2-7; d_call: .; v_call: TRBV6-5; cdr3_aa: CASSYSWQGSYEQYF; cdr3_nt: TGTGCCAGCAGTTACTCTTGGCAGGGGAGCTACGAGCAGTACTTC
clone_size: .; j_call: TRBJ1-2; d_call: TRBD1; v_call: TRBV27; cdr3_aa: CASSPGQGAYGYTF; cdr3_nt: TGTGCCAGCAGTCCAGGACAGGGGGCTTATGGCTACACCTTC
clone_size: .; j_call: TRBJ1-4; d_call: TRBD1; v_call: TRBV6-1; cdr3_aa: CASSSTGTANEKLFF; cdr3_nt: TGTGCCAGCAGTTCAACCGGGACAGCTAATGAAAAACTGTTTTTT
clone_size: .; j_call: TRBJ1-5; d_call: .; v_call: TRBV5-6; cdr3_aa: CASSLAGGDQPQHF; cdr3_nt: TGTGCCAGCAGCTTGGCGGGTGGAGACCAGCCCCAGCATTTT
clone_size: .; j_call: TRBJ2-1; d_call: TRBD2; v_call: TRBV7-2; cdr3_aa: CASSSQRGVSYNEQFF; cdr3_nt: TGTGCCAGCAGCTCCCAGCGGGGGGTTTCCTACAATGAGCAGTTCTTC
clone_size: .; j_call: TRBJ2-2; d_call: .; v_call: TRBV2; cdr3_aa: CASNRQGGTGELFF; cdr3_nt: TGTGCCAGCAATCGGCAGGGTGGCACCGGGGAGCTGTTTTTT
clone_size: .; j_call: TRBJ1-5; d_call: .; v_call: TRBV10-3; cdr3_aa: CAISDGDQPQHF; cdr3_nt: TGTGCCATCAGTGACGGGGATCAGCCCCAGCATTTT
clone_size: .; j_call: TRBJ2-2; d_call: TRBD2; v_call: TRBV6-5; cdr3_aa: CASSLLAGRTGELFF; cdr3_nt: TGTGCCAGCAGTTTACTAGCGGGGCGAACCGGGGAGCTGTTTTTT